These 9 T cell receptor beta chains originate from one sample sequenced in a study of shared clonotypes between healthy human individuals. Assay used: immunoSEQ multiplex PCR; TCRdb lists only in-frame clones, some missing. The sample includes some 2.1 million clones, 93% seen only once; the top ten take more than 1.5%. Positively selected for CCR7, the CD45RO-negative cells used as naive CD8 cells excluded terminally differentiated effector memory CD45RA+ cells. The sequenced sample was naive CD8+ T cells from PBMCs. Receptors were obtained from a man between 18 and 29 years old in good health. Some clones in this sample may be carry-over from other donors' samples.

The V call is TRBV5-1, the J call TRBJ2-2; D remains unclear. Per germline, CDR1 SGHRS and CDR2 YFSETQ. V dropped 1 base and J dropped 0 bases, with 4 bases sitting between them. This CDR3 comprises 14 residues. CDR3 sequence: CASSLSANTGELFF. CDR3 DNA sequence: TGCGCCAGCAGCTTGTCCGCGAACACCGGGGAGCTGTTTTTT.

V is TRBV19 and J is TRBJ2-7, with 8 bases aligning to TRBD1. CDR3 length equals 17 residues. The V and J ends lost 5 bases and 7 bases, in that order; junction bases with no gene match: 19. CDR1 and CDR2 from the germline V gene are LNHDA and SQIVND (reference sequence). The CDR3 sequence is CASSATYGQGTLGEQYF. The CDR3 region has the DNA TGTGCCAGTAGTGCGACCTATGGACAGGGCACCTTGGGGGAGCAGTACTTC.

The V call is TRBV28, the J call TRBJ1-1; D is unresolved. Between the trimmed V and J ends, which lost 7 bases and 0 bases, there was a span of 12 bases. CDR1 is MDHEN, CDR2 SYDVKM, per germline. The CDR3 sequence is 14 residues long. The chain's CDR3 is CASTERAVNTEAFF. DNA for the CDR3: TGTGCCAGCACTGAGAGGGCGGTGAACACTGAAGCTTTCTTT. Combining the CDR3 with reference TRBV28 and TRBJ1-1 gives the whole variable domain DVKVTQSSRYLVKRTGEKVFLECVQDMDHENMFWYRQDPGLGLRLIYFSYDVKMKEKGDIPEGYSVSREKKERFSLILESASTNQTSMYLCASTERAVNTEAFFGQGTRLTVV.

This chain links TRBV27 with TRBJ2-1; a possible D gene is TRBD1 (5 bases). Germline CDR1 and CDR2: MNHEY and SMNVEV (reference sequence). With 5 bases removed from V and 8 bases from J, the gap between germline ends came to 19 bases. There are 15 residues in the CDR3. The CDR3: CASSLPGHPLDEQFF. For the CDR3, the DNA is TGTGCCAGCAGTCTACCTGGACACCCTTTGGATGAGCAGTTCTTC.

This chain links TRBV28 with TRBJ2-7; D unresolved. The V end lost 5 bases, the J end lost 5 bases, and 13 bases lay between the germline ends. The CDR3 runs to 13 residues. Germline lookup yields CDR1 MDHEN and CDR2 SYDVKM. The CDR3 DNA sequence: TGTGCCAGCAGTCCCATTCTTGCCGACGAGCAGTACTTC. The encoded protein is CASSPILADEQYF.

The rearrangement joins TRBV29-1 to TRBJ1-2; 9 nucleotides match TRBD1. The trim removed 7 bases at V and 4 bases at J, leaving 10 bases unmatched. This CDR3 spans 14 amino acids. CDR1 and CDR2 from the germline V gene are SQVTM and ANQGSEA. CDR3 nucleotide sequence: TGCAGCGCACGTGACGGGGACAGGGTCTATGGCTACACCTTC. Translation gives CSARDGDRVYGYTF.

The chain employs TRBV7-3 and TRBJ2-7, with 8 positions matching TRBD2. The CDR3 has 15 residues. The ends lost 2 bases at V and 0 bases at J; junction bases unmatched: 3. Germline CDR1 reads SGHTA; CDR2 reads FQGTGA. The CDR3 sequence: CASSLVAGPSYEQYF. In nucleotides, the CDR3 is TGTGCCAGCAGCTTAGTAGCGGGACCCTCCTACGAGCAGTACTTC.

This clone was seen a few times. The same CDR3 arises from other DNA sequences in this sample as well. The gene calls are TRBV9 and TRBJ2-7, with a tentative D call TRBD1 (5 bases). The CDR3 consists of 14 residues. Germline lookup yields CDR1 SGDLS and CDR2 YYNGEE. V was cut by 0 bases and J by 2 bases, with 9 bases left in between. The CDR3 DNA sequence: TGTGCCAGCAGCGTAGGGGCAGGGACCTACGAGCAGTACTTC. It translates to CASSVGAGTYEQYF.

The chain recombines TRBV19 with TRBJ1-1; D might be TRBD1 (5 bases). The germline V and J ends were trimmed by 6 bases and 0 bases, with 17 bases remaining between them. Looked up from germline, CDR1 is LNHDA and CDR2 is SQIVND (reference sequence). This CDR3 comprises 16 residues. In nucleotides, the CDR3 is TGTGCCAGTAGCCAAGCTGGGGGGGTTGTGAACACTGAAGCTTTCTTT. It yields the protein CASSQAGGVVNTEAFF.